Shown below are 27 T cell receptor beta chains from a single sample sequenced in a study of Tregs in tolerant kidney transplant recipients. The protocol was immunoSEQ multiplex PCR, while the TCRdb copy is restricted to in-frame clones and leaves out a portion. Seen here are about 240,000 clones, 65% to 85% observed once, and the top ten hold around 0.68%. What was sequenced was CD4+ T cells from blood. The receptors shown here come from a human donor in good health.

This clone was found once. The V and J genes are TRBV4-2 and TRBJ1-4; 7 nucleotides align to TRBD1. Germline assignment: CDR1 LGHNA and CDR2 YNFKEQ. V was pared by 1 base and J by 7 bases, with 12 bases of the junction left unmatched. The CDR3 loop spans 17 amino acids. CDR3 coding DNA: TGTGCCAGCAGCCAAGTCCTCGGGACAGCGAGGGGTGAAAAACTGTTTTTT. It translates to CASSQVLGTARGEKLFF.

Here the CDR3 reads CASSLPTSGADTQYF. CDR3 DNA sequence: TGCGCCAGCAGCTTGCCTACTAGCGGGGCTGATACGCAGTATTTT. The chain is built from TRBV5-1 and TRBJ2-3; TRBD2 matches at 10 bases. Germline CDR1 reads SGHRS; CDR2 reads YFSETQ. Trimming cost V 1 base and J 6 bases; bases outside gene matches: 5. The CDR3 runs to 15 residues.

The chain carries TRBV18 and TRBJ1-2; D is ambiguous. Germline CDR1 and CDR2: KGHSH and LQKENI. The CDR3 extends over 15 amino acids. V gave up 2 bases and J gave up 3 bases, with 13 bases separating them. CDR3 DNA sequence: TGTGCCAGCTCACCAAGGCCGGACTCCCACTATGGCTACACCTTC. Its translation is CASSPRPDSHYGYTF.

J is TRBJ2-5 and V is TRBV7-6, with 7 bases lining up with TRBD2. The CDR3 extends over 12 amino acids. Germline V gives CDR1 SGHVS, CDR2 FNYEAQ. Trimming at V came to 1 base and at J to 9 bases, leaving 2 bases not matched to a gene. CDR3 nucleotides: TGTGCCAGCAGCTTAGGGGGGAGGGCCCAGTACTTC. This gives the protein CASSLGGRAQYF. Complete variable domain (other parts from reference TRBV7-6 and TRBJ2-5): GAGVSQSPRYKVTKRGQDVALRCDPISGHVSLYWYRQALGQGPEFLTYFNYEAQQDKSGLPNDRFSAERPEGSISTLTIQRTEQRDSAMYRCASSLGGRAQYFGPGTRLLVL.

This clone was seen just once. V is TRBV2 and J is TRBJ2-7, with TRBD1 matching over 8 bases. Looked up from germline, CDR1 is SNHLY and CDR2 is FYNNEI. The length of the CDR3 is 13 residues. V was pared by 7 bases and J by 4 bases, with 6 bases of the junction left unmatched. Written as DNA, the CDR3 is TGTGCCAGCAAGAGGCAGGGGGCTTACGAGCAGTACTTC. Translated, it gives CASKRQGAYEQYF.

The chain combines TRBV7-2 with TRBJ2-4, with 8 bases identical to TRBD2. Trimming removed 3 bases from V and 7 bases from J; junction bases left unmatched: 14. The CDR3 sequence is 17 residues long. Looked up from germline, CDR1 is SGHTA and CDR2 is FQGNSA. DNA for the CDR3: TGTGCCAGCAGCTTCAACGGGGTTGGGACTAGGAAGAACATTCAGTACTTC. Its protein is CASSFNGVGTRKNIQYF.

This clone was seen once. This rearrangement joins TRBV5-1 to TRBJ1-4, with no clear D. This CDR3 has 14 residues. Trimming pared 4 bases from V and 2 bases from J, leaving 9 bases between. The germline V gene has CDR1 SGHRS and CDR2 YFSETQ. CDR3 sequence reads: CASSLGPTNEKLFF. CDR3 nucleotides: TGCGCCAGCAGCCTAGGGCCGACTAATGAAAAACTGTTTTTT.

The chain recombines TRBV5-1 with TRBJ1-5, with 7 bases matching TRBD1. Germline values: CDR1 SGHRS, CDR2 YFSETQ. The CDR3 loop spans 17 amino acids. V was clipped by 1 base and J by 3 bases; unmatched bases: 10. In DNA, the CDR3 is TGCGCCAGCAGCTTGTCTCCGGCGGACAGGAACAATCAGCCCCAGCATTTT. Residues: CASSLSPADRNNQPQHF.

V is TRBV18 and J is TRBJ2-7; no definite D call. The germline CDR1 and CDR2 sequences are KGHSH and LQKENI. Trimming took 7 bases from V and 2 from J, leaving 12 bases between them. The CDR3 sequence is 13 residues long. The chain's CDR3 is CASWPPSAYEQYF. In DNA form, the CDR3 reads TGTGCCAGCTGGCCGCCCTCCGCCTACGAGCAGTACTTC. The entire variable domain, with the rest obtained from reference TRBV18 and TRBJ2-7, is as follows: NAGVMQNPRHLVRRRGQEARLRCSPMKGHSHVYWYRQLPEEGLKFMVYLQKENIIDESGMPKERFSAEFPKEGPSILRIQQVVRGDSAAYFCASWPPSAYEQYFGPGTRLTVT.

The gene calls are TRBV10-3 and TRBJ1-2; 7 bases map to TRBD1. Per germline, CDR1 ENHRY and CDR2 SYGVKD. CDR3 length: 13 amino acids. Trimming took 1 base from V and 7 from J; bases not matched to a gene: 3. DNA of the CDR3: TGTGCCATCAGTGAGTTTAGGGGGCCTGGCTACACCTTC. Translated: CAISEFRGPGYTF.

The V and J genes are TRBV5-1 and TRBJ2-5; TRBD1 agrees at 8 bases. The germline V gene encodes CDR1 SGHRS and CDR2 YFSETQ. The CDR3 has 13 residues. V shed 6 bases, J shed 4 bases, and the junction held 5 bases outside the gene matches. CDR3 protein: CASTPQGGETQYF. The CDR3, as DNA: TGCGCCAGCACCCCACAGGGGGGAGAGACCCAGTACTTC.

Only one count was recorded for this clone. The chain is built from TRBV27 and TRBJ2-3; D might be TRBD1 or TRBD2, each matching 5 bases. Trimming shortened V by 7 bases and J by 0 bases, and 14 bases separated the two germline ends. The CDR3 is 15 residues long. CDR1 and CDR2 from the germline V gene are MNHEY and SMNVEV (reference sequence). The CDR3 DNA reads TGTGCCAGCAAGAGAACGGGACCAAGCACAGATACGCAGTATTTT. Encoded protein: CASKRTGPSTDTQYF.

This clone occurred a few times. The CDR3 spells CASRSDRGLGYQPQHF. Here the CDR3 DNA reads TGTGCCAGTCGATCGGACAGGGGGTTGGGGTATCAGCCCCAGCATTTT. The genes are TRBV19 and TRBJ1-5, with 10 positions matching TRBD1. The CDR3 covers 16 residues. V shed 8 bases and J 5 bases; nucleotides not matched to a gene: 12. The germline gives CDR1 LNHDA, CDR2 SQIVND (reference sequence). The full variable domain, rest sourced from reference TRBV19 and TRBJ1-5, is DGGITQSPKYLFRKEGQNVTLSCEQNLNHDAMYWYRQDPGQGLRLIYYSQIVNDFQKGDIAEGYSVSREKKESFPLTVTSAQKNPTAFYLCASRSDRGLGYQPQHFGDGTRLSIL.

The chain joins TRBV5-1 to TRBJ1-1; no definite D call. Trimming removed 3 bases from V and 0 bases from J, with 9 bases in between. The germline CDR1 and CDR2 sequences are SGHRS and YFSETQ. The CDR3 has 14 amino acids. The CDR3 sequence: CASSSDVMNTEAFF. The DNA for the CDR3 is TGCGCCAGCAGCTCGGACGTCATGAACACTGAAGCTTTCTTT.

The sample holds a few counts of this clone. The rearrangement uses TRBV18 and TRBJ1-5; no clear D gene. Per the germline V gene, CDR1 is KGHSH and CDR2 is LQKENI. This CDR3 is 16 amino acids long. V was trimmed by 4 bases and J by 0 bases, leaving 13 bases between them. As DNA, the CDR3 is TGTGCCAGCTCACGTAGCGGGCCGTCTAGCAATCAGCCCCAGCATTTT. Protein: CASSRSGPSSNQPQHF.

The chain combines TRBV6-6 with TRBJ2-7; D possibly corresponds to TRBD1 (6 bases). Germline assignment: CDR1 MNHNY and CDR2 SVGAGI (reference sequence). V gave up 6 bases and J gave up 5 bases, with 17 bases separating them. This CDR3 has 14 residues. CDR3 in DNA: TGTGCCAGCAGACTCTCCCGAGGGGGTGACGAGCAGTACTTC. Its protein product is CASRLSRGGDEQYF.

The chain carries TRBV2 and TRBJ1-1, with D perhaps matching TRBD1 (6 bases). Between the trimmed V and J ends, which lost 5 bases and 1 base, there was a span of 14 bases. The CDR3 covers 15 residues. Germline lookup yields CDR1 SNHLY and CDR2 FYNNEI. CDR3 coding DNA: TGTGCCAGCAGTCTCCAAGGACAGCCGAACACTGAAGCTTTCTTT. Its protein product is CASSLQGQPNTEAFF.

The chain combines TRBV6-1 with TRBJ1-2; 8 bases agree with TRBD1. This CDR3 is 13 amino acids long. Germline V CDR1 and CDR2: MNHNS, SASEGT. Trimming removed 6 bases from V and 8 bases from J; junction bases left unmatched: 8. CDR3 DNA sequence: TGTGCCAGCAGGGCAGGGGGCGCGGGCGGCTACACCTTC. Translating it yields CASRAGGAGGYTF.

This clone was seen a handful of times. The rearrangement joins TRBV7-3 to TRBJ2-6; the D is unclear. V was trimmed by 5 bases and J by 0 bases, leaving 11 bases between them. Per germline, CDR1 SGHTA and CDR2 FQGTGA. There are 16 residues in the CDR3. The CDR3 DNA reads TGTGCCAGCAGCCCATCGAGCCTCTCTGGGGCCAACGTCCTGACTTTC. This sequence encodes CASSPSSLSGANVLTF. Based on the CDR3 plus reference TRBV7-3 and TRBJ2-6, the full variable domain is GAGVSQTPSNKVTEKGKYVELRCDPISGHTALYWYRQSLGQGPEFLIYFQGTGAADDSGLPNDRFFAVRPEGSVSTLKIQRTERGDSAVYLCASSPSSLSGANVLTFGAGSRLTVL.

The CDR3 loop is CASSFLSGELFF. In DNA form, the CDR3 reads TGTGCCAGCAGCTTTCTTTCCGGGGAGCTGTTTTTT. The chain combines TRBV11-3 with TRBJ2-2; D is undetermined. The CDR3 has 12 amino acids. The germline CDR1 and CDR2 sequences are SGHNT and YENEEA. V lost 3 bases, J lost 6 bases, and 5 bases lay in between.

The genes are TRBV2 and TRBJ2-6; 12 bases match TRBD1. Germline V gene sequence: CDR1 SNHLY, CDR2 FYNNEI. Trimming cost V 6 bases and J 1 base; bases outside gene matches: 10. This CDR3 comprises 19 residues. The CDR3 loop reads CASRIRPGQGASGANVLTF. In DNA form, the CDR3 reads TGTGCCAGCAGAATAAGACCGGGACAGGGGGCGTCTGGGGCCAACGTCCTGACTTTC.

The chain joins TRBV15 to TRBJ2-7; D gene ambiguous. The CDR3 has 13 residues. V lost 0 bases and J 6 bases, leaving 9 bases between the germline ends. From germline, CDR1 is LNHNV and CDR2 YYDKDF (reference sequence). CDR3 in DNA: TGTGCCACCAGCAGAGAGCTACAAGGCGAGCAGTACTTC. This encodes CATSRELQGEQYF.

V usage is TRBV6-1 and J usage is TRBJ1-4, with D perhaps TRBD1 (5 bases). Between the trimmed V and J ends, which lost 2 bases and 17 bases, there was a span of 18 bases. Germline V gives CDR1 MNHNS, CDR2 SASEGT. The CDR3 length is 13 residues. CDR3 region: CASSETKGRAGFF. The CDR3, as DNA: TGTGCCAGCAGTGAAACAAAGGGCAGGGCAGGCTTTTTT.

The genes are TRBV28 and TRBJ1-4; TRBD1 might be the D (5 bases). Germline V CDR1 and CDR2: MDHEN, SYDVKM. The V end was cut by 7 bases, the J end by 3 bases, with 15 bases between. The CDR3 is 15 amino acids. CDR3 in amino acids: CASTKQGRANEKLFF. The DNA of the CDR3 is TGTGCCAGCACCAAGCAGGGCCGGGCTAATGAAAAACTGTTTTTT.

This chain connects TRBV5-1 to TRBJ1-1; the D is unclear. CDR1 and CDR2 (germline): SGHRS, YFSETQ. Trimming removed 2 bases at V and 5 bases at J, with 13 bases between. The CDR3 loop spans 14 amino acids. This chain's CDR3 is CASSFGGESTEAFF. The CDR3 DNA is TGCGCCAGCAGCTTCGGAGGAGAGTCAACTGAAGCTTTCTTT.

The V call is TRBV7-9, the J call TRBJ1-5, with D perhaps matching TRBD1 (6 bases). Trimming pared 2 bases from V and 0 bases from J, leaving 20 bases between. There are 19 residues in the CDR3. Germline lookup yields CDR1 SEHNR and CDR2 FQNEAQ (reference sequence). The CDR3 bases are TGTGCCAGCAGCTTATGGCCGGGGGCGACTCCAGCTAGCAATCAGCCCCAGCATTTT. Translated, it gives CASSLWPGATPASNQPQHF.

This chain connects TRBV5-1 to TRBJ2-2; 9 bases agree with TRBD1. CDR1 SGHRS and CDR2 YFSETQ come from the germline V gene. V was pared by 0 bases and J by 6 bases, with 3 bases of the junction left unmatched. The CDR3 extends over 15 amino acids. CDR3 coding DNA: TGCGCCAGCAGCTTGGATGGACAGGGGCCCGGGGAGCTGTTTTTT. It codes for CASSLDGQGPGELFF.